This T cell receptor (beta chain) is from a study of STAT5B mutations in CD4+ large granular lymphocyte leukemia. In the case of this clone: Antigen specificity is unknown.

Assay: immunoSEQ multiplex PCR; the TCRdb copy retains only in-frame clones and omits some. The sample lists more than 25,000 clones; roughly 80% were seen once. Findings and caveats of the study: Less than 30% of private leukemic clonotypes occurred rarely in other patients' non-leukemic repertoires. The CD4+ versus CD8+ T-LGLL clonality difference may reflect limited sample size.

What was sequenced was CD4+ T cells from blood buffy coats. This TCR derives from a human donor in good health.

CDR3 bases: TGTGCCAGCAGCCCTACAGGGGGGTATGGCACAGATACGCAGTATTTT. This encodes CASSPTGGYGTDTQYF. The J gene is TRBJ2-3, the V gene TRBV7-2, with 8 nucleotides matching TRBD1. In germline, CDR1 is SGHTA, CDR2 FQGNSA. Trimming cost V 5 bases and J 1 base; bases outside gene matches: 8. CDR3 length equals 16 residues.